This TCR beta chain was profiled in a study of blood T cells in healthy people across ages. Germline-derived CDR1 and CDR2 are SGHRS and YFSETQ. V was shortened by 6 bases and J by 8 bases, with 23 bases between the two germline ends. The CDR3 consists of 15 residues. Study-level results: Considered underestimates were the diversity estimates obtained from one million T cells.

This clonotype was picked up a small number of times. Its antigen remains unknown. With a J-beta primer mix and a sample-barcoded 5' primer, a second PCR ran about 6 to 11 cycles. TCRdb processed the 5' RACE reads anew with MiXCR; each CDR3 protein has one entry. The table lists 1.5 million to 2 million distinct CDR3 sequences, roughly 27% of them singletons, with approximately 7.7% in the top ten. The TCR originated in a woman in her twenties or thirties in good health. The V and J genes are TRBV5-1 and TRBJ1-1; D may be TRBD1 (5 bases). What was sequenced was blood. The CDR3 protein is CASILSPGTSKEAFF. The CDR3 nucleotides are TGCGCCAGCATTCTTTCCCCCGGGACGTCTAAGGAAGCTTTCTTT.